Presented here are 17 T cell receptor beta chains from one specimen sequenced in a study of blood T cell repertoires in COVID-19 (dated by TCRdb to the early 2020s). The library was built by means of the immunoSEQ multiplex PCR assay. This is the immuneACCESS table as TCRdb keeps it, with only in-frame sequences that have V and J called. A part of the clones is gone; compared with another copy, unresolved V genes explain less than half, and the rest is unexplained. The sample contains some 240,000 clones, about 79% of them found a single time. The ten largest clonotypes hold over 7.5% of the sample. Source material: peripheral blood. The receptors here all came from a woman of 80 years or more with acute or convalescent COVID-19.

The V gene is TRBV18, the J gene TRBJ1-5, with D possibly matching TRBD1 (5 bases). Germline-derived CDR1 and CDR2 are KGHSH and LQKENI. The CDR3 is made up of 15 amino acids. Trimming removed 5 bases at V and 4 bases at J, with 15 bases between. Written as DNA, the CDR3 is TGTGCCAGCTCATTGGAAGGGGCTGGTAATCAGCCCCAGCATTTT. Its translation is CASSLEGAGNQPQHF.

The genes are TRBV24-1 and TRBJ2-7; maybe TRBD2 (6 bases). Germline assignment: CDR1 KGHDR and CDR2 SFDVKD. The CDR3 consists of 16 residues. V lost 1 base and J lost 5, with 17 bases in between. CDR3 sequence reads: CATSDFTGDGRHEQYF. CDR3 sequence (DNA): TGTGCCACCAGTGATTTCACGGGGGACGGCCGGCACGAGCAGTACTTC.

The sample holds a few counts of this clone. This rearrangement joins TRBV7-8 to TRBJ1-6; 9 bases agree with TRBD1. Germline CDR1 SGHVS, CDR2 FQNEAQ. Trimming at V came to 5 bases and at J to 10 bases, leaving 6 bases not matched to a gene. The length of the CDR3 is 14 residues. This chain's CDR3 is CASSQGTGNSPLHF. CDR3 in DNA: TGTGCCAGCAGCCAAGGGACAGGGAACTCACCCCTCCACTTT.

This clone was picked up a small number of times. This chain joins TRBV29-1 and TRBJ2-1; tentative D call: TRBD2 (6 bases). Germline CDR1 SQVTM, CDR2 ANQGSEA. The CDR3 loop spans 14 amino acids. The germline V and J ends were trimmed by 7 bases and 6 bases, with 19 bases remaining between them. CDR3 sequence: CSGGGDRTSNEQFF. DNA for the CDR3: TGCAGCGGGGGAGGAGACAGAACTTCCAATGAGCAGTTCTTC.

V gene TRBV5-1 combines with J gene TRBJ2-5; 11 bases line up with TRBD2. This CDR3 has 16 amino acids. The J segment lost 3 bases and the V segment lost 1 base, leaving 5 bases of the junction unmatched. The germline gives CDR1 SGHRS, CDR2 YFSETQ. The chain's CDR3 is CASSLTVAGGKETQYF. CDR3 nucleotides: TGCGCCAGCAGCTTGACGGTAGCGGGGGGGAAAGAGACCCAGTACTTC.

This clone was seen only once. The chain recombines TRBV11-2 with TRBJ1-2; 7 bases line up with TRBD1. The germline V gene has CDR1 SGHAT and CDR2 FQNNGV. Trimming took 4 bases from V and 3 from J; bases not matched to a gene: 11. The CDR3 length is 16 residues. CDR3 in DNA: TGTGCCAGCAGCTCCCGGCGGAGGGGGCGTTACTATGGCTACACCTTC. Protein: CASSSRRRGRYYGYTF.

This clone appeared a single time. The chain combines TRBV2 with TRBJ1-2; TRBD1 agrees at 7 bases. Unmatched junction bases numbered 10, after V lost 3 bases and J lost 6 bases. Germline CDR1 and CDR2: SNHLY and FYNNEI. The CDR3 is 15 residues long. The CDR3 DNA reads as TGTGCCAGCAGTGAGGGCGGCAGGGGGTCGGATGGCTACACCTTC. Translation gives CASSEGGRGSDGYTF.

This sequence joins TRBV28 and TRBJ2-2; no definite D call. From germline, CDR1 is MDHEN and CDR2 SYDVKM. CDR3 size: 13 residues. The V end lost 8 bases, the J end lost 0 bases, and 7 bases lay between the germline ends. CDR3 residues: CASEETNTGELFF. CDR3 coding DNA: TGTGCCAGCGAGGAGACGAACACCGGGGAGCTGTTTTTT. The variable domain in full, with the rest retrieved from reference TRBV28 and TRBJ2-2, is DVKVTQSSRYLVKRTGEKVFLECVQDMDHENMFWYRQDPGLGLRLIYFSYDVKMKEKGDIPEGYSVSREKKERFSLILESASTNQTSMYLCASEETNTGELFFGEGSRLTVL.

For the CDR3, the DNA is TGCGCCAGCAGCCAAGACCAGGGAAGGGGAAACACCATATATTTT. It codes for CASSQDQGRGNTIYF. The chain couples TRBV4-1 to TRBJ1-3; D possibly corresponds to TRBD1 (5 bases). CDR1 MGHRA and CDR2 YSYEKL come from the germline V gene. Trimming stripped 0 bases from V and 4 bases from J, with 10 bases between. The CDR3 is 15 residues long.

The chain joins TRBV28 to TRBJ1-2; 9 positions agree with TRBD1. The J segment lost 8 bases and the V segment lost 5 bases, leaving 9 bases of the junction unmatched. This CDR3 has 14 residues. From germline, CDR1 is MDHEN and CDR2 SYDVKM. CDR3 sequence: CASSQQGAGGGYTF. In nucleotides, the CDR3 is TGTGCCAGCAGTCAACAGGGGGCAGGAGGGGGCTACACCTTC.

The chain recombines TRBV2 with TRBJ1-1; D unclear. Trimming took off 4 bases at V and 10 bases at J, with 10 bases between the two ends. Germline V gene data show CDR1 as SNHLY and CDR2 as FYNNEI. The CDR3 has 11 residues. CDR3 protein: CASSGPARAFF. Here the CDR3 DNA reads TGTGCCAGCAGTGGCCCAGCGAGAGCTTTCTTT.

The chain couples TRBV5-4 to TRBJ1-6; a possible D gene is TRBD1 (5 bases). Trimming left V 2 bases short and J 6 bases short, with 12 bases between. The germline gives CDR1 SGHNT, CDR2 YYREEE (reference sequence). The CDR3 sequence is 15 residues long. The CDR3 coding sequence is TGTGCCAGCAGCTTTCAGGGAGGAGGTAATTCACCCCTCCACTTT. It translates to CASSFQGGGNSPLHF.

The chain recombines TRBV28 with TRBJ1-4, with D possibly TRBD1 on 6 matching bases. Looked up from germline, CDR1 is MDHEN and CDR2 is SYDVKM. The V end lost 2 bases, the J end lost 7 bases, and 14 bases lay between the germline ends. This CDR3 region has 15 residues. CDR3 nucleotides: TGTGCCAGCAGTTTAAGGTTGGGGGCCGGTGAAAAACTGTTTTTT. It is translated as CASSLRLGAGEKLFF.

This clone was observed once. The chain carries TRBV19 and TRBJ2-7, with D maybe TRBD1 (6 bases). This CDR3 comprises 14 residues. The germline V and J ends were trimmed by 5 bases and 7 bases, with 18 bases remaining between them. The germline V gene has CDR1 LNHDA and CDR2 SQIVND (reference sequence). The DNA for the CDR3 is TGTGCCAGTAGTGCTCAACAGGGTCCGGGGGAGCAGTACTTC. Translation gives CASSAQQGPGEQYF.

As concerns this clone: An end of the junction does not agree with germline; a read error may underlie this. The J gene is TRBJ2-3, the V gene TRBV3-1 (or the pseudogene TRBV3-2); 10 bases map to TRBD1. The CDR3 loop spans 15 amino acids. Germline assignment: CDR1 LGHDT and CDR2 YNNKEL (reference sequence). CDR3 nucleotides: TGTGCCAGCAGTCAAGGGACAGGGGGCACAGATACGCAGTATTTT. This translates into CASSQGTGGTDTQYF.

CDR3 sequence: CASRGGRTDNQPQHF. The DNA for the CDR3 is TGTGCCAGCAGGGGGGGTAGAACGGACAATCAGCCCCAGCATTTT. The chain carries TRBV2 and TRBJ1-5; perhaps TRBD1 as D (5 bases). Germline V gives CDR1 SNHLY, CDR2 FYNNEI. The V gene lost 6 bases and the J gene lost 3 bases, with 15 bases spanning the gap. CDR3 length equals 15 residues.

The chain employs TRBV15 and TRBJ2-7; 7 bases fit TRBD1. The CDR3 runs 14 residues. With V trimmed by 1 base and J by 3 bases, 3 bases remained unmatched. Germline V lookup: CDR1 LNHNV, CDR2 YYDKDF (reference sequence). CDR3 DNA: TGTGCCACCAGCAGAGCAGGGACAGACTACGAGCAGTACTTC. This codes for CATSRAGTDYEQYF. Supplemented by reference TRBV15 and TRBJ2-7, the full variable domain reads DAMVIQNPRYQVTQFGKPVTLSCSQTLNHNVMYWYQQKSSQAPKLLFHYYDKDFNNEADTPDNFQSRRPNTSFCFLDIRSPGLGDTAMYLCATSRAGTDYEQYFGPGTRLTVT.